These 19 T cell receptor beta chains were sequenced from one sample in a study of human T cells and chemical hapten exposure (dated by TCRdb to 2020 to 2022). Explained via the paper, the time point label denotes: pre-sensitization, week 0. In light of the paper, this sample's treatment or condition label describes: therapeutic diphenylcyclopropenone sensitization with weekly scalp DPC. Library construction relied on RACE. The data were produced on a NextSeq 500. TCRdb ran its own pipeline on the public reads, namely fastp trimming at Q25 and MiXCR clone calling, and kept in-frame beta chains. Duplicate CDR3 protein sequences are folded into a single record with the most common DNA and genes. Recorded for this sample are 250,000 to 300,000 distinct CDR3 sequences; around 7.3% of them occurred a single time. The ten largest clones add up to more than 0.95% of the sample. The sample here was whole blood, taken in connection with sensitization to the hapten diphenylcyclopropenone (DPC). The receptors were gathered from a man aged 18 to 30 with alopecia areata. Some clones in this sample may be carry-over from other donors' samples.

V and J are TRBV7-2 and TRBJ1-5; 10 bases map to TRBD1. This CDR3 spans 15 amino acids. The V gene's germline CDR1 is SGHTA and CDR2 FQGNSA. V lost 5 bases to trimming and J lost 5 bases; unmatched junction nucleotides: 6. CDR3 in DNA: TGTGCCAGCAGCACGACAGGGGGCGGTCATCAGCCCCAGCATTTT. Translated, it gives CASSTTGGGHQPQHF.

The chain carries TRBV7-9 and TRBJ2-5, with TRBD1 matching 8 bases. Unmatched junction bases numbered 7, after V lost 5 bases and J lost 2 bases. CDR1 is SEHNR and CDR2 is FQNEAQ in the germline V gene (reference sequence). The CDR3 consists of 15 residues. The CDR3 nucleotides read TGTGCCAGCAGCCCACCGACAGGGGCTCAAGAGACCCAGTACTTC. It is translated as CASSPPTGAQETQYF. Drawing the rest from reference TRBV7-9 and TRBJ2-5, the complete variable domain is DTGVSQNPRHKITKRGQNVTFRCDPISEHNRLYWYRQTLGQGPEFLTYFQNEAQLEKSRLLSDRFSAERPKGSFSTLEIQRTEQGDSAMYLCASSPPTGAQETQYFGPGTRLLVL.

J is TRBJ2-1 and V is TRBV12-3 or TRBV12-4; D might be TRBD1 (6 bases). The CDR3 has 15 amino acids. The germline V and J ends were trimmed by 5 bases and 3 bases, with 14 bases remaining between them. DNA for the CDR3: TGTGCCAGCAGTCCACACAGGGATGGCTACAATGAGCAGTTCTTC. The encoded protein is CASSPHRDGYNEQFF.

This chain links TRBV7-2 with TRBJ2-1; 8 nucleotides agree with TRBD2. V trimming: 6 bases; J trimming: 9 bases; junction bases outside the gene matches: 10. The germline V gene has CDR1 SGHTA and CDR2 FQGNSA. The length of the CDR3 is 14 residues. CDR3 in amino acids: CASRGSSGLGEQFF. DNA for the CDR3: TGTGCCAGCAGAGGTTCTAGCGGGTTGGGTGAGCAGTTCTTC.

This chain uses TRBV20-1 with TRBJ1-2; TRBD1 might be the D (6 bases). The CDR3 runs to 16 residues. Germline CDR1 and CDR2: DFQATT and SNEGSKA (reference sequence). Trimming stripped 5 bases from V and 0 bases from J, with 19 bases between. The CDR3 protein is CSAPPVGGAPNYGYTF. CDR3 DNA: TGCAGTGCTCCGCCCGTGGGGGGGGCGCCTAACTATGGCTACACCTTC.

The V gene is TRBV6-2 or TRBV6-3, the J gene TRBJ2-1; 10 bases agree with TRBD2. This CDR3 region has 18 residues. Germline CDR1 MNHEY, CDR2 SVGEGT. J lost 0 bases, V lost 2 bases, and 7 bases had no gene match. CDR3 amino acids: CASSYKGLADYSYNEQFF. The CDR3 nucleotides read TGTGCCAGCAGTTACAAAGGACTAGCGGATTACTCCTACAATGAGCAGTTCTTC.

The chain links TRBV7-9 to TRBJ1-1; D is perhaps TRBD1 (5 bases). CDR3 size: 16 residues. V was cut by 1 base and J by 3 bases, with 15 bases left in between. Germline-derived CDR1 and CDR2 are SEHNR and FQNEAQ (reference sequence). The CDR3 DNA reads as TGTGCCAGCAGCTTAGTCGTAAGGGGCCCGGACACTGAAGCTTTCTTT. It specifies CASSLVVRGPDTEAFF. The full variable domain, completed using reference TRBV7-9 and TRBJ1-1, is DTGVSQNPRHKITKRGQNVTFRCDPISEHNRLYWYRQTLGQGPEFLTYFQNEAQLEKSRLLSDRFSAERPKGSFSTLEIQRTEQGDSAMYLCASSLVVRGPDTEAFFGQGTRLTVV.

Ten or more counts support this clonotype. The chain carries TRBV29-1 and TRBJ1-1, with TRBD1 matching over 10 bases. The ends lost 7 bases at V and 3 bases at J; junction bases unmatched: 11. The CDR3 contains 15 residues. Germline V lookup: CDR1 SQVTM, CDR2 ANQGSEA. CDR3 nucleotide sequence: TGCAGCGGACGACAGGGGGCGAGTTTCCACACTGAAGCTTTCTTT. Translating it yields CSGRQGASFHTEAFF.

This clonotype was found a few times. The chain has TRBV12-3 or TRBV12-4 and TRBJ2-3, with D tentatively TRBD1 (6 bases). Trimming cost V 5 bases and J 2 bases, with 14 bases left between them. CDR3 length: 15 residues. Written as DNA, the CDR3 is TGTGCCAGCAGTAGCCAGGGGATTTACACAGATACGCAGTATTTT. It translates to CASSSQGIYTDTQYF.

The rearrangement links TRBV11-2 to TRBJ1-1; 9 bases line up with TRBD1. Germline values: CDR1 SGHAT, CDR2 FQNNGV. This CDR3 has 16 amino acids. Unmatched junction bases numbered 9, after V lost 5 bases and J lost 2 bases. CDR3 sequence reads: CASSPLGTGLNTEAFF. The DNA for the CDR3 is TGTGCCAGCAGCCCCCTAGGGACAGGGCTAAACACTGAAGCTTTCTTT.

A few counts support this clonotype. The chain uses TRBV27 and TRBJ1-3; D is possibly TRBD1 (6 bases). The CDR3 covers 13 residues. V lost 5 bases and J 9 bases, leaving 14 bases between the germline ends. CDR1 is MNHEY, CDR2 SMNVEV, per germline (reference sequence). CDR3 nucleotides: TGTGCCAGCAGTCACCCGGGGGCATTCACCATATATTTT. Translated, it gives CASSHPGAFTIYF.

This clonotype was detected many times. For the CDR3, the DNA is TGTGCCAGCAGCCAAGAAAATAGGAAGTTATACAATGAGCAGTTCTTC. Translated, it gives CASSQENRKLYNEQFF. This rearrangement joins TRBV3-1 to TRBJ2-1; D uncertain. The germline V gene has CDR1 LGHDT and CDR2 YNNKEL (reference sequence). V lost 0 bases and J 4 bases, leaving 13 bases between the germline ends. The CDR3 has 16 amino acids.

This clonotype was seen a few times. This rearrangement joins TRBV20-1 to TRBJ1-2; TRBD1 agrees at 7 bases. CDR3 length: 15 residues. The V segment lost 1 base and the J segment 7 bases; nucleotides outside the gene matches: 12. CDR1 and CDR2 from the germline V gene are DFQATT and SNEGSKA (reference sequence). CDR3 amino acids: CSARVLYRQGGGYTF. DNA for the CDR3: TGCAGTGCTAGAGTACTTTATCGACAGGGCGGTGGCTACACCTTC.

This clonotype was seen only a few times. V gene TRBV2 combines with J gene TRBJ2-4; TRBD2 agrees at 11 bases. Per the germline V gene, CDR1 is SNHLY and CDR2 is FYNNEI. The CDR3 has 16 amino acids. Trimming at V came to 6 bases and at J to 0 bases, leaving 4 bases not matched to a gene. This CDR3 reads CASRVAGGLAKNIQYF. The CDR3, as DNA: TGTGCCAGCAGAGTAGCGGGGGGGCTAGCCAAAAACATTCAGTACTTC.

This clonotype was counted a single time. This sequence joins TRBV6-2 or TRBV6-3 and TRBJ1-6, with D hard to call. CDR1 is MNHEY, CDR2 SVGEGT, per germline. Trimming shortened V by 3 bases and J by 9 bases, and 9 bases separated the two germline ends. The CDR3 runs to 13 residues. The CDR3 bases are TGTGCCAGCAGTTATAAAGGGTTTTCACCCCTCCACTTT. Protein product: CASSYKGFSPLHF.

This clonotype has a handful of counts. The rearrangement uses TRBV21-1 and TRBJ1-2; the table's D call, TRBD1, was not checked against the DNA. TRBV21-1 is termed a pseudogene. This CDR3 has 16 amino acids. CDR3 sequence (DNA): TGTGCCAGCAGCAAAGTGATGGAACAGGGATCCAATGGCTACACCTTC. This encodes CASSKVMEQGSNGYTF.

This clonotype was observed many times. This chain uses TRBV10-2 with TRBJ1-2; TRBD1 is a possible D gene (6 bases). V lost 4 bases and J 8 bases, leaving 14 bases between the germline ends. Per the germline V gene, CDR1 is WSHSY and CDR2 is SAAADI. The CDR3 contains 13 residues. The CDR3 DNA reads TGCGCCAGCAGTGGGTCAGGGGCTGGAGGCTACACCTTC. The encoded protein is CASSGSGAGGYTF.

The chain joins TRBV6-2 or TRBV6-3 to TRBJ2-7; TRBD1 is a possible D gene (5 bases). Trimming shortened V by 2 bases and J by 2 bases, and 10 bases separated the two germline ends. CDR1 and CDR2 (germline): MNHEY, SVGEGT. The CDR3 is 14 residues long. CDR3 residues: CASSYKGLPYEQYF. CDR3 sequence (DNA): TGTGCCAGCAGTTACAAGGGGCTCCCCTACGAGCAGTACTTC.

This clonotype was seen ten or more times. The chain links TRBV6-5 to TRBJ1-4, with 8 bases aligning to TRBD1. V gave up 2 bases and J gave up 8 bases; unmatched junction bases: 7. Per germline, CDR1 MNHEY and CDR2 SVGAGI. The CDR3 length is 15 residues. CDR3 nucleotide sequence: TGTGCCAGCAGTTACGGACAGGGAATCGGCGAAAAACTGTTTTTT. This translates into CASSYGQGIGEKLFF.